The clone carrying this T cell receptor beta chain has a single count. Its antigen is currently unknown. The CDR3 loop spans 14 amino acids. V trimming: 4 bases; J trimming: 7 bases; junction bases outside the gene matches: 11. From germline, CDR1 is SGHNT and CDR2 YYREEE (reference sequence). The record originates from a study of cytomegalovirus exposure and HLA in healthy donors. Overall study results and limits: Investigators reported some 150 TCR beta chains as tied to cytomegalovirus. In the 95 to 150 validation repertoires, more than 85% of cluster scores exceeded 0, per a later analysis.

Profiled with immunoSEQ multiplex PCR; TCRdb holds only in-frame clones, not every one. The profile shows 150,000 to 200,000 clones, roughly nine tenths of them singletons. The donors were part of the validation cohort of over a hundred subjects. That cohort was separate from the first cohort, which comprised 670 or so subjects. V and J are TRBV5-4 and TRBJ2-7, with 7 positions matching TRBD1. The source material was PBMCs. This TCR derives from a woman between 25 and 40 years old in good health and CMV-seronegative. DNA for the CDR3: TGTGCCAGCAGCGACGGCCCCGGGACAGAAGAGCAGTACTTC. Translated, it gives CASSDGPGTEEQYF. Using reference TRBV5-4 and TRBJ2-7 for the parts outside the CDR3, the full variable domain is ETGVTQSPTHLIKTRGQQVTLRCSSQSGHNTVSWYQQALGQGPQFIFQYYREEENGRGNFPPRFSGLQFPNYSSELNVNALELDDSALYLCASSDGPGTEEQYFGPGTRLTVT.